The text below deals with one TCR beta chain. What it binds is unknown. Per the germline V gene, CDR1 is MNHEY and CDR2 is SMNVEV (reference sequence). The V segment lost 10 bases and the J segment 1 base; nucleotides outside the gene matches: 3. This CDR3 is 13 amino acids long. These data originate in a study of cytomegalovirus exposure and HLA in healthy donors. In the PCR, 60 Vbeta and 13 Jbeta primers were used. Data came from immunoSEQ multiplex PCR; TCRdb stores just in-frame clones and leaves some out. The table shows 140,000 to 150,000 clones, with around 78% occurring only once. Notes on the study in general: Confirmation in vitro established that three CMV-associated chains were specific for CMV antigens.

The TCR comes from a young woman in good health and CMV-seropositive. The sequenced material came from PBMCs. The rearrangement links TRBV27 to TRBJ2-1; 8 bases agree with TRBD2. This CDR3 reads CATSGGSYNEQFF. In DNA form, the CDR3 reads TGTGCCACCTCGGGGGGGTCCTACAATGAGCAGTTCTTC.